These T cell receptor beta chains were read from a single sample in a study of cytomegalovirus exposure and HLA in healthy donors. Assay: immunoSEQ multiplex PCR; the TCRdb copy retains only in-frame clones and omits some. The table includes around 160,000 clones, 88% detected once. Source material: PBMCs. The source of these receptors is a man between 18 and 35 years old in good health and CMV-seronegative. Each CDR3 is given with its conserved first and last residue. A D gene is named only where the DNA matches it firmly. Part of the rows lack a size; the others show once, few, many or a class for expanded clones.

>TRBV6-5|-|TRBJ2-7|TRBD1
TGTGCCAGCACCGGGACAGAAAATTACGAGCAGTACTTC
CASTGTENYEQYF
>TRBV5-1|-|TRBJ1-1|-
TGCGCCAGCAGCTTGGCCGGGGGGCGTAAGACTGAAGCTTTCTTT
CASSLAGGRKTEAFF
>TRBV5-4|once|TRBJ2-3|-
TGTGCCAGCAGCTTGGCGACAGCCGTCACAGATACGCAGTATTTT
CASSLATAVTDTQYF
>TRBV14|-|TRBJ2-3|-
TGTGCCAGCAGCCAAGGGGCAGGGTTCACAGATACGCAGTATTTT
CASSQGAGFTDTQYF
>TRBV9|-|TRBJ2-1|TRBD2
TGTGCCAGCAGCCCCCGACTAGCGGGAGTAGCAGAAGAGCAGTTCTTC
CASSPRLAGVAEEQFF
>TRBV7-8|-|TRBJ2-7|TRBD2
TGTGCCAGCAGCTTTTCGGGGTTGGCGGGAGAGAGGGAGCAGTACTTC
CASSFSGLAGEREQYF
>TRBV2|-|TRBJ1-1|TRBD1
TGTGCCACGGGACAGGGCCGAATGAACACTGAAGCTTTCTTT
CATGQGRMNTEAFF
>TRBV11-2|once|TRBJ2-5|-
TGTGCCAGCAGCTTTGACAGCCAAGAGACCCAGTACTTC
CASSFDSQETQYF
>TRBV19|-|TRBJ1-4|TRBD1
TGTGCCAGTAGTTCCGGGACAGGGAATGAAAAACTGTTTTTT
CASSSGTGNEKLFF
>TRBV28|-|TRBJ1-3|-
TGTGCCAGCAGGGAGCAGGGGTTAGGAAACACCATATATTTT
CASREQGLGNTIYF
>TRBV19|once|TRBJ2-1|TRBD2
TGTGCCAGTAGTGTTAGCGGGAGTCTCTACAATGAGCAGTTCTTC
CASSVSGSLYNEQFF